This T cell receptor (beta chain) was sequenced during a study of blood T cell repertoires in COVID-19. The table came from immunoSEQ multiplex PCR; TCRdb's copy has only in-frame clones and leaves some out. This repertoire shows 150,000 to 250,000 clones, approximately 94% found once; its top ten account for roughly 0.76%. V shed 3 bases, J shed 0 bases, and the junction held 7 bases outside the gene matches. Germline CDR1 is SEHNR and CDR2 is FQNEAQ (reference sequence). The CDR3 runs to 16 residues. The TCR sequence derives from a man younger than 45 with COVID-19, enrolled during active disease. Sample: peripheral blood. The chain has TRBV7-9 and TRBJ1-1; 7 nucleotides match TRBD1. The CDR3 coding sequence is TGTGCCAGCAGCTTTACCGGGACAGCAATGAACACTGAAGCTTTCTTT. This gives the protein CASSFTGTAMNTEAFF.